The clone carrying this T cell receptor (beta chain) was seen a handful of times. Its target is not known. Healthy people donating bone marrow made up the donors. Vbeta (60) and Jbeta (13) primers were used in the PCR. Sequenced by immunoSEQ multiplex PCR; TCRdb stores in-frame clones only, minus some. The sample consists of roughly 99,000 clones, about 80% of them appearing once. This CDR3 spans 17 amino acids. Per germline, CDR1 SGHAT and CDR2 FQNNGV. Unmatched junction bases numbered 9, after V lost 2 bases and J lost 5 bases. This sample was taken from a study of cytomegalovirus exposure and HLA in healthy donors. Notes on the study in general: Some segments of the V type, notably TRBV6-2 and TRBV6-3, were excluded as indistinguishable.

The chain uses TRBV11-2 and TRBJ2-5; 12 bases match TRBD2. The clonotype was recovered from a man between 25 and 39 years old in good health and CMV-seronegative. Sequences were obtained from PBMCs. The CDR3 nucleotides are TGTGCCAGCAGCTTAAGGGTACTAGCGGGAGGAGTTGAGACCCAGTACTTC. Amino acids: CASSLRVLAGGVETQYF.